This TCR beta chain was identified in a study of blood T cells in healthy people across ages. A note on this clonotype: The antigen is not known.

Primers used in a second PCR of about 7 to 12 cycles were a sample-barcoded 5' primer and a J-beta primer mix. Via MiXCR, TCRdb re-called the 5' RACE reads, giving one row per CDR3 protein. This table has roughly 1,000,000 distinct CDR3 sequences, approximately 25% appearing once. Points from the study as a whole: In these data, TCR beta diversity tracked strongly with naive T cell percentage. Bulk PBMC profiling left naive and antigen-experienced comparisons inconclusive.

CDR1 and CDR2 from the germline V gene are MGHDK and SYGVNS. V lost 8 bases and J 2 bases, leaving 6 bases between the germline ends. This CDR3 has 11 residues. These data also formed part of another study, on T cells of mothers and their children. As that report states: Per child, 2.8 million or so TCR beta CDR3 reads were obtained, against over 9 million per mother. A slight, non-significant increase in overlap was found for related mother-child pairs relative to unrelated pairs.

The receptor comes from a girl under 10 years old in good health. The chain uses TRBV25-1 and TRBJ1-2; D not certain. Sequencing input: blood. CDR3 nucleotides: TGTGCCAGCGGTGGGAACTATGGCTACACCTTC. This sequence encodes CASGGNYGYTF.